This T cell receptor beta chain was captured in a study of identifying expanded T cells in peripheral blood. Points from the study as a whole: Across healthy donors, higher total template counts meant significantly greater approximately two-week count variance.

Sequencing used immunoSEQ multiplex PCR; TCRdb keeps in-frame clones, though not all of them. The sample comprises 100,000 or so clones, about 91% of which are singletons, and around an eighth rests with the top ten. Comments on this clone: Its antigen remains unknown.

The CDR3 has 16 amino acids. V was clipped by 2 bases and J by 0 bases, with 11 bases between them. Germline V gene data show CDR1 as SGHTA and CDR2 as FQGNSA. This TCR came from a person aged 18 to 70 in good health. Sample: blood. The chain uses TRBV7-2 and TRBJ1-3; D gene uncertain. The CDR3 nucleotides are TGTGCCAGCAGCTTACGGCAGGCGCACTCTGGAAACACCATATATTTT. This encodes CASSLRQAHSGNTIYF.